The entry below describes one T cell receptor (beta chain). Antigen specificity is unknown. The sample is drawn from a study of cytomegalovirus exposure and HLA in healthy donors. Study-wide findings and caveats: A later analysis found TCR association rates differed by HLA locus, highest for DRB1 and lowest for HLA-C. Certain indistinguishable V segments, among them TRBV6-2 and TRBV6-3, were excluded. Reportedly, cytomegalovirus status was diagnosed with high sensitivity and specificity.

The PCR had 60 Vbeta and 13 Jbeta primers. Profiled with immunoSEQ multiplex PCR; TCRdb holds only in-frame clones, not every one. The table counts more than 90,000 clones; around 7% lies in the top ten. CDR3 size: 14 residues. CDR1 is LGHNA and CDR2 is YSLEER in the germline V gene. Between the trimmed V and J ends, which lost 0 bases and 9 bases, there was a span of 15 bases. The chain employs TRBV4-3 and TRBJ2-7; D might be TRBD2 (5 bases). Sequenced sample: PBMCs. The sequence was obtained from a middle-aged man in good health and CMV-seropositive. CDR3 sequence reads: CASSQDLATTRQYF. The CDR3 coding sequence is TGCGCCAGCAGCCAAGATTTAGCGACAACGCGGCAGTACTTC.